The clone carrying this T cell receptor beta chain was counted a single time. V shed 3 bases and J shed 4 bases, with 9 bases lying between them. The CDR3 runs 13 residues. Germline CDR1 is ENHRY and CDR2 is SYGVKD. In the study's own analysis: Nucleated cell counts were estimated from reference gene primer amplification. Sequencing used immunoSEQ multiplex PCR; TCRdb keeps in-frame clones, though not all of them. The DNA was the basis for D and trimming; V, J and clone size are from that table. Of about 340,000 clones listed, 80% to 90% are singletons. This entry comes from a study of blood T cell repertoires in COVID-19. Study summary: Samples taken during acute and convalescent COVID-19 were collected in the United States, Italy and Spain. Nucleic acid was either cDNA or gDNA, and it came from T cells, B-cell-depleted T cells, or PBMCs.

Seattle participants joined during active infection and were tracked over time. The origin of this receptor is a woman in her fifties or sixties with COVID-19, enrolled during active disease. The sequenced sample consisted of peripheral blood. V gene TRBV10-3 combines with J gene TRBJ2-5, with D maybe TRBD2 (6 bases). This CDR3 is CAISDRAGETQYF. CDR3 bases: TGTGCCATCAGTGACAGAGCGGGAGAGACCCAGTACTTC.